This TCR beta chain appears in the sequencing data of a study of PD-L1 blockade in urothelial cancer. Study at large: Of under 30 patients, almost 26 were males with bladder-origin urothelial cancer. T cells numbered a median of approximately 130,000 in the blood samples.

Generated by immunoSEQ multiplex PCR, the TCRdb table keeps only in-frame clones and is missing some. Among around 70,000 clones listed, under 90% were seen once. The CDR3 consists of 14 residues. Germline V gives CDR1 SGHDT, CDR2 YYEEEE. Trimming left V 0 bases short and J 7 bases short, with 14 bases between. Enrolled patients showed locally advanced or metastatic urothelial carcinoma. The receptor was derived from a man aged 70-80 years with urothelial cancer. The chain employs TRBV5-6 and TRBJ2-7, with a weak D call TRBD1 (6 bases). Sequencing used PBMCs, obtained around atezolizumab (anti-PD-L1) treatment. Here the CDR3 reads CASSLAFRGGEQYF. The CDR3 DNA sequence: TGTGCCAGCAGCTTGGCCTTCAGGGGTGGTGAGCAGTACTTC.